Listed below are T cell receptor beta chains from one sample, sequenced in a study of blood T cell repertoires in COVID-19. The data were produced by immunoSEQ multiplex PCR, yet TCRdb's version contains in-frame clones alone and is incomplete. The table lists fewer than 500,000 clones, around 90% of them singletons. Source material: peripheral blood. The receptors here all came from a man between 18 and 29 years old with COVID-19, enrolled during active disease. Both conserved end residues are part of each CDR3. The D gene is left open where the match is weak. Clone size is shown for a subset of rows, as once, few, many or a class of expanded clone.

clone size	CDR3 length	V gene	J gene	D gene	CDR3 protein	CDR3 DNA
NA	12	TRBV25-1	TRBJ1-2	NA	CASSELPGGYTF	TGTGCCAGCAGTGAACTCCCGGGAGGCTACACCTTC
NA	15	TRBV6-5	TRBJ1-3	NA	CASRPGLSSGNTIYF	TGTGCCAGCAGACCGGGACTGAGCTCTGGAAACACCATATATTTT
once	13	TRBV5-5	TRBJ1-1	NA	CASSFARNTEAFF	TGTGCCAGCAGCTTTGCCAGGAACACTGAAGCTTTCTTT
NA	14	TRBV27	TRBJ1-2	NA	CASSPKMMSGGYTF	TGTGCCAGCAGTCCCAAGATGATGTCGGGTGGCTACACCTTC
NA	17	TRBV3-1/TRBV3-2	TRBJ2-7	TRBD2	CASSPSPSSGRPGEQYF	TGTGCCAGCAGCCCCAGTCCATCTAGCGGGAGACCCGGCGAGCAGTACTTC
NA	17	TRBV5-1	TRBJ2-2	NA	CASSPAGPLANTGELFF	TGCGCCAGCAGCCCTGCGGGTCCTCTCGCGAACACCGGGGAGCTGTTTTTT
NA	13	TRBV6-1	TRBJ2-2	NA	CASSDTQSGELFF	TGTGCCAGCAGTGATACCCAGTCCGGGGAGCTGTTTTTT
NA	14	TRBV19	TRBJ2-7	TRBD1	CASSPTGATYEQYF	TGTGCCAGTAGTCCGACAGGGGCGACCTACGAGCAGTACTTC
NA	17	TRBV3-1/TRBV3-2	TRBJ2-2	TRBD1	CASSHTSGQGWNGELFF	TGTGCCAGCAGCCACACCTCGGGACAGGGGTGGAACGGGGAGCTGTTTTTT
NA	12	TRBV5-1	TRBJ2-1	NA	CASSNRREEQFF	TGCGCCAGCAGCAACCGGAGAGAAGAGCAGTTCTTC
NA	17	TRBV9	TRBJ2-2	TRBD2	CASSVLAGATNTGELFF	TGTGCCAGCAGCGTTTTAGCGGGGGCCACGAACACCGGGGAGCTGTTTTTT
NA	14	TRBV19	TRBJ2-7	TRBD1	CASSLTGGSYEQYF	TGTGCCAGTAGTCTGACAGGGGGCTCTTACGAGCAGTACTTC
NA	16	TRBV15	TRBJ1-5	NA	CATSSRRGISNQPQHF	TGTGCCACCAGCTCCCGAAGAGGGATTAGCAATCAGCCCCAGCATTTT
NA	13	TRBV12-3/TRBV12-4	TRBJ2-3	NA	CASSLLGLRTQYF	TGTGCCAGCAGCCTCCTAGGACTCCGTACGCAGTATTTT
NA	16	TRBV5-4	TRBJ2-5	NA	CASSFYENPNVRTQYF	TGTGCCAGCAGCTTCTACGAAAACCCCAATGTGCGGACCCAGTACTTC
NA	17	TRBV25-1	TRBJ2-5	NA	CASSEYTRGRRQETQYF	TGTGCCAGCAGTGAATACACCCGGGGAAGGAGACAAGAGACCCAGTACTTC
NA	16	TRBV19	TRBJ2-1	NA	CASSIVRGISYNEQFF	TGTGCCAGTAGTATAGTTCGGGGGATATCCTACAATGAGCAGTTCTTC
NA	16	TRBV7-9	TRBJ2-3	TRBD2	CASSHGTSGSKDTQYF	TGTGCCAGCAGCCACGGGACTAGCGGGAGCAAAGATACGCAGTATTTT
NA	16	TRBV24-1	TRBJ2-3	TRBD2	CATAASGQTSTDTQYF	TGTGCCACCGCGGCTAGCGGGCAGACTAGCACAGATACGCAGTATTTT
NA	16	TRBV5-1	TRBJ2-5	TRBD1	CASSYDRGERAETQYF	TGCGCCAGCAGCTACGACAGGGGTGAGCGGGCAGAGACCCAGTACTTC
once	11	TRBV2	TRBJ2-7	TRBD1	CAIQGAYEQYF	TGTGCCATTCAGGGGGCTTACGAGCAGTACTTC
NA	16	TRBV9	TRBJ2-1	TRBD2	CASSGLAGGTYNEQFF	TGTGCCAGCAGCGGGTTAGCGGGGGGGACCTACAATGAGCAGTTCTTC
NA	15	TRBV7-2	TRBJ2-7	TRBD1	CASSLWGTASGEQYF	TGTGCCAGCAGCTTATGGGGGACAGCCTCGGGGGAGCAGTACTTC
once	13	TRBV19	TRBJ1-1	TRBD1	CASRTGQFTEAFF	TGTGCCAGTCGGACAGGACAATTCACTGAAGCTTTCTTT
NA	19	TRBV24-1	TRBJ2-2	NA	CATSDLGRRGDLNTGELFF	TGTGCCACCAGTGATTTGGGCCGGCGGGGAGACTTAAACACCGGGGAGCTGTTTTTT
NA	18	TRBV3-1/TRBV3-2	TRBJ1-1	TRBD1	CASSQDRRQGARWTEAFF	TGTGCCAGCAGCCAAGATCGCCGACAGGGGGCAAGGTGGACTGAAGCTTTCTTT
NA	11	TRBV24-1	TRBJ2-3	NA	CATSPGDTQYF	TGTGCCACCAGCCCGGGGGATACGCAGTATTTT
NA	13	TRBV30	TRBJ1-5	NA	CAIRDSKDQPQHF	TGTGCCATCAGGGACTCTAAGGATCAGCCCCAGCATTTT
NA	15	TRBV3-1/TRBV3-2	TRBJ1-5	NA	CASSQGWSQNQPQHF	TGTGCCAGCAGCCAAGGTTGGAGTCAAAATCAGCCCCAGCATTTT
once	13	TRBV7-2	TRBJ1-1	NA	CASSSARDTEAFF	TGTGCCAGCAGCTCGGCCCGGGACACTGAAGCTTTCTTT
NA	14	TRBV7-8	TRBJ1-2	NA	CASSLSTDNYGYTF	TGTGCCAGCAGCTTATCGACAGACAACTATGGCTACACCTTC
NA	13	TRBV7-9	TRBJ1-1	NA	CASSLGVPGEAFF	TGTGCCAGCAGCTTAGGAGTGCCGGGTGAAGCTTTCTTT
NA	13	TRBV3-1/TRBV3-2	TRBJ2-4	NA	CASAVSGGNIQYF	TGTGCCAGCGCCGTAAGTGGCGGAAACATTCAGTACTTC
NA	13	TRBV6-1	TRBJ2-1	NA	CASSDQEYNEQFF	TGTGCCAGCAGTGACCAGGAATACAATGAGCAGTTCTTC
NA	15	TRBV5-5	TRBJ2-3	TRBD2	CASSLLAGAGDTQYF	TGTGCCAGCAGCTTACTAGCGGGGGCTGGGGATACGCAGTATTTT
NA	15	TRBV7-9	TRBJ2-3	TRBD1	CASSARDRSTDTQYF	TGTGCCAGCAGCGCCCGGGACAGGAGCACAGATACGCAGTATTTT
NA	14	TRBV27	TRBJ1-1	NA	CASSLTRGNTEAFF	TGTGCCAGCAGTTTAACCCGGGGGAACACTGAAGCTTTCTTT
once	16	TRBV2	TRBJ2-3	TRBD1	CASGDREGQLTDTQYF	TGTGCCAGCGGGGACAGGGAAGGTCAGCTGACAGATACGCAGTATTTT
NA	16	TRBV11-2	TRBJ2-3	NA	CASSLDRGGDTDTQYF	TGTGCCAGCAGCTTAGATCGGGGCGGGGACACAGATACGCAGTATTTT
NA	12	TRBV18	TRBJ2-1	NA	CASSPPQNEQFF	TGTGCCAGCTCACCACCACAGAATGAGCAGTTCTTC
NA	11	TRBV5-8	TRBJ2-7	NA	CASSPRLAPDF	TGTGCCAGCAGCCCGCGGCTGGCGCCCGACTTC
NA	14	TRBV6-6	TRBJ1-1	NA	CASSYLGSNTEAFF	TGTGCCAGCAGTTACTTGGGCTCGAACACTGAAGCTTTCTTT
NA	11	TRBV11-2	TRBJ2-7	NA	CASSLGSAQVF	TGTGCCAGCAGCTTAGGTTCGGCCCAGGTCTTC
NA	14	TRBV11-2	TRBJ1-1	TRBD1	CASGPDRVTTEAFF	TGTGCCAGCGGCCCCGACAGGGTGACGACTGAAGCTTTCTTT
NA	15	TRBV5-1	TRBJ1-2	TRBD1	CASSLGTGEGESYTF	TGCGCCAGCAGCTTGGGGACAGGGGAAGGGGAGAGCTACACCTTC
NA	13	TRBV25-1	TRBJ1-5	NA	CASSVGGHQPQHF	TGTGCCAGCAGTGTGGGGGGGCATCAGCCCCAGCATTTT
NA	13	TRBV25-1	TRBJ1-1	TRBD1	CASSASGGREAFF	TGTGCCAGCAGTGCCTCAGGGGGCCGTGAAGCTTTCTTT
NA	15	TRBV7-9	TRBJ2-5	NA	CASSSLGGRMETQYF	TGTGCCAGCAGCTCCCTCGGGGGAAGGATGGAGACCCAGTACTTC
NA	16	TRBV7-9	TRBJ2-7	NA	CASSLVPGVLENEQYF	TGTGCCAGCAGCTTAGTCCCGGGTGTTTTGGAAAACGAGCAGTACTTC
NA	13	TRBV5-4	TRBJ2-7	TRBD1	CASRDGTDYEQYF	TGTGCCAGCAGGGACGGGACAGATTACGAGCAGTACTTC
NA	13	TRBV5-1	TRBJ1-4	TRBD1	CASSLDRGEKLFF	TGCGCCAGCAGCTTGGACAGGGGAGAAAAACTGTTTTTT
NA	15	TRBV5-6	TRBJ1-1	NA	CASSLALTSRREAFF	TGTGCCAGCAGCTTGGCCCTGACAAGCCGCCGCGAAGCTTTCTTT
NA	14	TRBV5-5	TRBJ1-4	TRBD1	CASSLGGGVEKLFF	TGTGCCAGCAGCTTGGGAGGGGGCGTTGAAAAACTGTTTTTT
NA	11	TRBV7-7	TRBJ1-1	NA	CARRKGRGAFF	TGTGCTAGGAGGAAGGGGCGGGGAGCTTTCTTT